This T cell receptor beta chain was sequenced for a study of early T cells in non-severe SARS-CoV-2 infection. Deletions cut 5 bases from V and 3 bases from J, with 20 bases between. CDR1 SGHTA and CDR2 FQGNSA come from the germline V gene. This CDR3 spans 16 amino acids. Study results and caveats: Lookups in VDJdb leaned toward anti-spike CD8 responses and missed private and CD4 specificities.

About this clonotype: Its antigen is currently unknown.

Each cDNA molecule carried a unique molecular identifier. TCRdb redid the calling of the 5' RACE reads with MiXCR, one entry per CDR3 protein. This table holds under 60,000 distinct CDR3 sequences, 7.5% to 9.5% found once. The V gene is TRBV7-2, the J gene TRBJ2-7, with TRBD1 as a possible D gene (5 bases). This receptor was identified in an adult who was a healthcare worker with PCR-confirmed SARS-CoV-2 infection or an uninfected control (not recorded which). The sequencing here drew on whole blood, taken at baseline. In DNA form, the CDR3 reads TGTGCCAGCAGCCTAGAGGTGACAGCAATCCTCTACGAGCAGTACTTC. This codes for CASSLEVTAILYEQYF. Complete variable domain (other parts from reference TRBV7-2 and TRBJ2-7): GAGVSQSPSNKVTEKGKDVELRCDPISGHTALYWYRQSLGQGLEFLIYFQGNSAPDKSGLPSDRFSAERTGGSVSTLTIQRTQQEDSAVYLCASSLEVTAILYEQYFGPGTRLTVT.